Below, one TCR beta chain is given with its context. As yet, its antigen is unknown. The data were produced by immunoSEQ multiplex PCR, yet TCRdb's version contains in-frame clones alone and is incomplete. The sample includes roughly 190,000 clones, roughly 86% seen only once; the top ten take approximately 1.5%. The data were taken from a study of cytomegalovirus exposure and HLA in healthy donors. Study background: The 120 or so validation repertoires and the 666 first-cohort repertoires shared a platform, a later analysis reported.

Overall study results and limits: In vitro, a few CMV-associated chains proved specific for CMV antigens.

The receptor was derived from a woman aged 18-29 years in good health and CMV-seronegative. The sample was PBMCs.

CDR3: CASSLGLAVQETQYF. The CDR3 nucleotides read TGCGCCAGCAGCCTGGGACTAGCGGTACAAGAGACCCAGTACTTC. The chain joins TRBV5-1 to TRBJ2-5, with TRBD2 matching 11 bases. V lost 4 bases and J lost 2; bases outside the gene matches: 4. This CDR3 spans 15 amino acids. CDR1 and CDR2 (germline): SGHRS, YFSETQ.